The next 9 T cell receptor beta chains were all read from a single sample in a study of vaccination and CD4 T cells after COVID-19. The treatment was: roughly 11-day PBMC culture with coronavirus spike peptide pools or control peptides (ViraFEST assay). The Oncomine TCR Beta short-read assay sequenced DNA from cultured CD4+ T cells. MiXCR was run by TCRdb on the PCR reads, yielding one entry per CDR3 protein. Of 13,000 or so distinct CDR3 sequences listed, under 80% are singletons. The antigens of these receptors remain unknown. Sequencing input: CD4+ T cells from blood, cultured in vitro. The source is a human donor who had recovered from COVID-19.

This rearrangement joins TRBV6-2 or TRBV6-3 to TRBJ1-6; perhaps TRBD1 as D (5 bases). Trimming removed 5 bases from V and 7 bases from J, with 18 bases in between. From germline, CDR1 is MNHEY and CDR2 SVGEGT. The CDR3 loop spans 16 amino acids. CDR3 protein: CASSRRVGTENSPLHF. DNA for the CDR3: TGTGCCAGCAGTCGCCGGGTTGGGACTGAGAATTCACCCCTCCACTTT.

This clonotype occurred a few times. The rearrangement uses TRBV4-3 and TRBJ2-5; D may correspond to TRBD1 or TRBD2 (5 bases each). Trimming stripped 3 bases from V and 7 bases from J, with 12 bases between. The CDR3 extends over 13 amino acids. The germline CDR1 and CDR2 sequences are LGHNA and YSLEER. CDR3 loop: CASSHRVRGTQYF. CDR3 bases: TGCGCCAGCAGCCACAGGGTCCGGGGGACCCAGTACTTC.

Only one count was recorded for this clonotype. The rearrangement uses TRBV20-1 and TRBJ2-5; 7 bases fit TRBD2. CDR3 length equals 15 residues. Trimming at V came to 5 bases and at J to 4 bases, leaving 13 bases not matched to a gene. Germline CDR1 reads DFQATT; CDR2 reads SNEGSKA (reference sequence). This CDR3 reads CSAPALAGVGETQYF. In DNA, the CDR3 is TGCAGTGCTCCCGCCCTGGCGGGGGTGGGAGAGACCCAGTACTTC.

The chain employs TRBV7-2 and TRBJ1-1, with 7 positions matching TRBD1. The CDR3 is 14 amino acids. V trimming: 5 bases; J trimming: 1 base; junction bases outside the gene matches: 4. The germline gives CDR1 SGHTA, CDR2 FQGNSA. This CDR3 is CASSDRVSNTEAFF. CDR3 DNA: TGTGCCAGCAGCGACAGGGTATCGAACACTGAAGCTTTCTTT.

The chain carries TRBV11-3 and TRBJ2-1; a possible D gene is TRBD2 (5 bases). The assigned J gene may be wrong: the sequence end matches TRBJ2-7 better. This CDR3 region has 14 residues. Germline CDR1 reads SGHNT; CDR2 reads YENEEA. DNA of the CDR3: TGTGCCAGCAGCTTAAACCGGAGGAGTTACGAGCAGTACTTC. This sequence encodes CASSLNRRSYEQYF.

The chain carries TRBV7-2 and TRBJ2-7; TRBD1 is a possible D gene (5 bases). This CDR3 region has 12 residues. The V end lost 1 base, the J end lost 7 bases, and 8 bases lay between the germline ends. From germline, CDR1 is SGHTA and CDR2 FQGNSA. The CDR3 loop is CASSLGTREQYF. CDR3 nucleotides: TGTGCCAGCAGCTTAGGGACAAGGGAGCAGTACTTC.

The CDR3 spells CASSPHGGQGRLNTGELFF. The DNA for the CDR3 is TGTGCCAGCAGCCCCCACGGGGGGCAAGGTCGATTGAACACCGGGGAGCTGTTTTTT. The J gene is TRBJ2-2, the V gene TRBV7-3, with a tentative D call TRBD2 (7 bases). V was cut by 5 bases and J by 1 base, with 23 bases left in between. This CDR3 region has 19 residues. Germline V gene lookup returns CDR1 SGHTA and CDR2 FQGTGA.

This clonotype is judged large. The V gene is TRBV20-1, the J gene TRBJ1-5, with TRBD1 as a possible D gene (5 bases). Deletions cut 4 bases from V and 0 bases from J, with 16 bases between. Germline CDR1 DFQATT, CDR2 SNEGSKA (reference sequence). The CDR3 runs to 16 residues. The CDR3 protein is CSATRGGRYSNQPQHF. CDR3 nucleotides: TGCAGTGCTACGCGCGGGGGACGGTATAGCAATCAGCCCCAGCATTTT.

V and J are TRBV24-1 and TRBJ1-5, with TRBD1 matching over 11 bases. This CDR3 comprises 17 residues. The germline gives CDR1 KGHDR, CDR2 SFDVKD. The V and J ends lost 2 bases and 11 bases, in that order; junction bases with no gene match: 13. The DNA for the CDR3 is TGTGCCACCAGTGATTCCTGGAGGGACAGGGGGATTTCAGCCCAGCATTTT. As protein: CATSDSWRDRGISAQHF.